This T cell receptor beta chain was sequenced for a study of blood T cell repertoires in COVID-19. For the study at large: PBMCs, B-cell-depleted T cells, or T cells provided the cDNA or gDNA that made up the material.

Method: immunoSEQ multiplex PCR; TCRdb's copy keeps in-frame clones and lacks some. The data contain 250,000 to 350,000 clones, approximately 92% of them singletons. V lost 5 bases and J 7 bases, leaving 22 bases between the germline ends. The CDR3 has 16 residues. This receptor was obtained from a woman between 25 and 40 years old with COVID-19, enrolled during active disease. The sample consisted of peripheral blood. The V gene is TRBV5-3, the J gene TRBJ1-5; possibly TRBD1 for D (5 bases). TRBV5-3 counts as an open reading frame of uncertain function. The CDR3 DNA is TGTGCCAGAAGATCCGGGACTGCCGAGGGATGGCAGCCCCAGCATTTT. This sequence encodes CARRSGTAEGWQPQHF.